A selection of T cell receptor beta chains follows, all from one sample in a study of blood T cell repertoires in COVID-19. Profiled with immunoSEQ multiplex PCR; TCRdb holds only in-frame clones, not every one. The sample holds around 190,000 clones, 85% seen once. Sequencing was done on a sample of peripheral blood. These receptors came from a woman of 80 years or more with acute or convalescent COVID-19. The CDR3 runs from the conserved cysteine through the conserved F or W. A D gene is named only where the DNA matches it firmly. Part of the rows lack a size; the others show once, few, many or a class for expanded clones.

DNA: TGTGCCATCAGTACCGACAGCGGCTACACCTTC
CDR3: CAISTDSGYTF
J: TRBJ1-2
V: TRBV10-3
size: NA
D: NA

DNA: TGTGCCTGGAGTGTAAAACACCTGGGAGATAACTATGGCTACACCTTC
CDR3: CAWSVKHLGDNYGYTF
J: TRBJ1-2
V: TRBV30
size: NA
D: NA

DNA: TGTGCTAGTTCCCGGGAGAATCAGCCCCAGCATTTT
CDR3: CASSRENQPQHF
J: TRBJ1-5
V: TRBV12-5
size: NA
D: NA

DNA: TGTGCCAGCACTCGATTGAGGGAGACCCAGTACTTC
CDR3: CASTRLRETQYF
J: TRBJ2-5
V: TRBV2
size: NA
D: NA

DNA: TGTGCCAGCAGCCAACAGGCCAGGAACACTGAAGCTTTCTTT
CDR3: CASSQQARNTEAFF
J: TRBJ1-1
V: TRBV3-1/TRBV3-2
size: NA
D: NA

DNA: TGCAGCGTTGAAGCTATGAACAGGGTGGGGTACGAGCAGTACTTC
CDR3: CSVEAMNRVGYEQYF
J: TRBJ2-7
V: TRBV29-1
size: NA
D: NA

DNA: TGCGCCAGCAGCCTTGGACTAGCGGGCTCCTACGAGCAGTACTTC
CDR3: CASSLGLAGSYEQYF
J: TRBJ2-7
V: TRBV4-3
size: NA
D: TRBD2

DNA: TGCAGCGTTGAAGATCTTAGCACAGATACGCAGTATTTT
CDR3: CSVEDLSTDTQYF
J: TRBJ2-3
V: TRBV29-1
size: NA
D: NA

DNA: TGCAGCGCCACAGGGCTAGCGGTCCCCTACGAGCAGTACTTC
CDR3: CSATGLAVPYEQYF
J: TRBJ2-7
V: TRBV29-1
size: NA
D: NA

DNA: TGTGCCAGCAGCTTAGGTTCCGGAGCACTACTGAACACTGAAGCTTTCTTT
CDR3: CASSLGSGALLNTEAFF
J: TRBJ1-1
V: TRBV7-3
size: NA
D: NA

DNA: TGTGCCAGCAGCTTAGACCGATCTTTAGTAGATACGCAGTATTTT
CDR3: CASSLDRSLVDTQYF
J: TRBJ2-3
V: TRBV7-8
size: NA
D: NA

DNA: TGTGCCAGCAGCTTAGTACCCCAGATCCAGTACTTC
CDR3: CASSLVPQIQYF
J: TRBJ2-5
V: TRBV7-2
size: NA
D: NA

DNA: TGCGCCAGCAGCTTAAGACAGCTTTCCTACGAGCAGTACTTC
CDR3: CASSLRQLSYEQYF
J: TRBJ2-7
V: TRBV5-1
size: NA
D: NA

DNA: TGCGCCAGCAGCTTGTGGTCGAGCTCTGGAAACACCATATATTTT
CDR3: CASSLWSSSGNTIYF
J: TRBJ1-3
V: TRBV5-1
size: NA
D: NA

DNA: TGCGCCAGCAGCTTGTGGGGACAATCTAACTATGGCTACACCTTC
CDR3: CASSLWGQSNYGYTF
J: TRBJ1-2
V: TRBV5-1
size: NA
D: NA

DNA: TGTGCCACCAGCAGAGATCTAGGGAACACTGAAGCTTTCTTT
CDR3: CATSRDLGNTEAFF
J: TRBJ1-1
V: TRBV15
size: NA
D: NA

DNA: TGTGCCAGTAGTGCTGCCGGGGGGGCTAACTATGGCTACACCTTC
CDR3: CASSAAGGANYGYTF
J: TRBJ1-2
V: TRBV19
size: NA
D: NA

DNA: TGTGCCAGCAGAAGCGGGGGCGGGATACGGAATTCACCCCTCCACTTT
CDR3: CASRSGGGIRNSPLHF
J: TRBJ1-6
V: TRBV6-6
size: NA
D: NA

DNA: TGTGCCAGCAGTGAAGTTCCGGAATTCCGGGGGGCGACCTACGAGCAGTACTTC
CDR3: CASSEVPEFRGATYEQYF
J: TRBJ2-7
V: TRBV6-1
size: NA
D: NA

DNA: TGCGCCAGCAGCCCGGGAGGGGAATCTGGAAACACCATATATTTT
CDR3: CASSPGGESGNTIYF
J: TRBJ1-3
V: TRBV5-1
size: NA
D: NA

DNA: TGTGCCAGTAGTATTGCGGTCGGACCGACAGGGAAGTTCTACGAGCAGTACTTC
CDR3: CASSIAVGPTGKFYEQYF
J: TRBJ2-7
V: TRBV19
size: NA
D: TRBD1

DNA: TGTGCCAGCAGTCTGCTTAGCAGTTCTGAGCAGTTCTTC
CDR3: CASSLLSSSEQFF
J: TRBJ2-1
V: TRBV6-5
size: few
D: NA

DNA: TGTGCCAGCAGCCGAAGCGAGAAGCAAGAGACCCAGTACTTC
CDR3: CASSRSEKQETQYF
J: TRBJ2-5
V: TRBV7-6
size: NA
D: NA

DNA: TGTGCCAGCAGCACACAGGGTGACTATGGCTACACCTTC
CDR3: CASSTQGDYGYTF
J: TRBJ1-2
V: TRBV28
size: NA
D: NA

DNA: TGTGCCAGCAGCTTGGTCGGCGGTAGCTCCTATAATTCACCCCTCCACTTT
CDR3: CASSLVGGSSYNSPLHF
J: TRBJ1-6
V: TRBV5-4
size: NA
D: NA

DNA: TGTGCCAGCAGCTTACGCGGGAGTTTAAATGAGCAGTTCTTC
CDR3: CASSLRGSLNEQFF
J: TRBJ2-1
V: TRBV7-2
size: NA
D: TRBD2

DNA: TGTGCCAGCAGCTTAGGTGCCACAGGGGCCTATGGCTACACCTTC
CDR3: CASSLGATGAYGYTF
J: TRBJ1-2
V: TRBV7-6
size: NA
D: TRBD1

DNA: TGTGCCAGCAGCCCTACAGCGGGAGGGTCCTACAATGAGCAGTTCTTC
CDR3: CASSPTAGGSYNEQFF
J: TRBJ2-1
V: TRBV7-9
size: once
D: TRBD2

DNA: TGCGCCAGCAGTGGTTCCCAAAGCGGGAGGTCCCAAGAGACCCAGTACTTC
CDR3: CASSGSQSGRSQETQYF
J: TRBJ2-5
V: TRBV10-1
size: NA
D: TRBD2

DNA: TGTGCCACCAGTGATCGGGAAGGGTTGGCTTTCTTT
CDR3: CATSDREGLAFF
J: TRBJ1-1
V: TRBV24-1
size: once
D: NA

DNA: TGTGCCAGCAGCTTATTTCAGGGGGCGCTAGGAGCTTTCTTT
CDR3: CASSLFQGALGAFF
J: TRBJ1-1
V: TRBV7-2
size: NA
D: TRBD1

DNA: TGTGCCAGCAGCCCAACCACCGGGACTCGGGGCGAGCAGTACTTC
CDR3: CASSPTTGTRGEQYF
J: TRBJ2-7
V: TRBV9
size: NA
D: NA

DNA: TGTGCCAGCAGCCACCGAACACGGACTAGCGGGAGGAGCACAGATACGCAGTATTTT
CDR3: CASSHRTRTSGRSTDTQYF
J: TRBJ2-3
V: TRBV21-1
size: NA
D: NA

DNA: TGTGCCAGCTCACCGGCCGGGGAAAAACTGTTTTTT
CDR3: CASSPAGEKLFF
J: TRBJ1-4
V: TRBV18
size: NA
D: NA

DNA: TGCGCCAGCAGCTTGGTCGCGGACAGGGGAGGCTACACCTTC
CDR3: CASSLVADRGGYTF
J: TRBJ1-2
V: TRBV5-1
size: NA
D: TRBD1

DNA: TGTGCCAGCAGATTACAGGGCCTGAATAATGAGCAGTTCTTC
CDR3: CASRLQGLNNEQFF
J: TRBJ2-1
V: TRBV6-6
size: once
D: NA

DNA: TGTGCCAGCTCACCGTGGTCTAGCGGGAGTAGTGGAGATACGCAGTATTTT
CDR3: CASSPWSSGSSGDTQYF
J: TRBJ2-3
V: TRBV18
size: once
D: TRBD2

DNA: TGTGCCAGCGGAAATGGCCCGGGACAGAACACTGAAGCTTTCTTT
CDR3: CASGNGPGQNTEAFF
J: TRBJ1-1
V: TRBV6-5
size: NA
D: NA